A selection of T cell receptor beta chains follows, all from one sample in a study of Ad26.COV2.S vaccination and SARS-CoV-2 variants. The protocol was immunoSEQ multiplex PCR, while the TCRdb copy is restricted to in-frame clones and leaves out a portion. This table holds about 350,000 clones, about 85% found once. The starting material was peripheral blood, obtained in a trial of Ad26.COV2.S vaccine versus placebo. These receptors all come from a person between 18 and 65 years old who received the Ad26.COV2.S COVID-19 vaccine or a placebo. Both conserved end residues are part of each CDR3.

TRBV28	TRBJ2-7	CASSFFGTGEIAYEQYF
TRBV29-1	TRBJ2-5	CSAEDRGRRETQYF
TRBV4-1	TRBJ2-1	CASSGAAYNEQFF
TRBV27	TRBJ1-4	CASRGGRNEKLFF
TRBV6-4	TRBJ2-5	CASSDSARSETQYF
TRBV15	TRBJ1-2	CATSRDGASRGNYGYTF
TRBV9	TRBJ1-1	CASSQTGNTEAFF
TRBV28	TRBJ2-7	CASRDHSGSSYEQYF
TRBV28	TRBJ2-6	CASSLGHSGANVLTF
TRBV7-2	TRBJ1-1	CASSWGGVMNTEAFF
TRBV12-3/TRBV12-4	TRBJ2-1	CASTEPYNEQFF
TRBV28	TRBJ2-1	CASRSSGSKSYNEQFF
TRBV18	TRBJ1-6	CASSPLDPSSYNSPLHF
TRBV5-6	TRBJ1-1	CASSLSGEVMNTEAFF
TRBV25-1	TRBJ2-1	CASSEATGRVNEQFF
TRBV28	TRBJ2-5	CASSSLRVAGDSTQYF
TRBV7-9	TRBJ2-7	CASSLLQRGNYEQYF
TRBV30	TRBJ2-3	CAWSVRSGLSTDTQYF
TRBV11-2	TRBJ2-7	CASSLGPVQGPYEQYF
TRBV7-8	TRBJ1-5	CASSQGQGAGQPQHF
TRBV6-5	TRBJ2-7	CASIKGQGYSYEQYF
TRBV15	TRBJ2-3	CATSRDLTDTQYF
TRBV7-2	TRBJ2-7	CASSPKEGGRPYEQYF
TRBV6-2/TRBV6-3	TRBJ1-6	CASSSSLDRFNSPLHF
TRBV28	TRBJ2-7	CASSGEQGALLGGEQYF
TRBV6-2/TRBV6-3	TRBJ2-7	CASSYPKRQEGYEQYF